This record concerns one TCR beta chain sequence. Its specificity is unknown. In germline, CDR1 is LNHDA, CDR2 SQIVND (reference sequence). The CDR3 length is 18 residues. Trimming cost V 3 bases and J 4 bases; bases outside gene matches: 13. This entry comes from a study of cytomegalovirus exposure and HLA in healthy donors. Study outcomes and limitations: Most likely, a cluster of highly shared sequence variants arose as a sequencing artifact.

Primers included in the PCR were 60 Vbeta and 13 Jbeta primers. Using immunoSEQ multiplex PCR, the repertoire was profiled, and TCRdb retains in-frame clones only, with some absent. The sample contains about 95,000 clones, approximately 85% of which appear only once. Sequencing input: PBMCs. The V gene is TRBV19, the J gene TRBJ2-7; 12 bases are shared with TRBD2. This sequence was found in a man aged 25 to 45 in good health and CMV-seropositive. In DNA, the CDR3 is TGTGCCAGTAGTATCACAGGACTAGCGGGATTCATGGTATACGAGCAGTACTTC. Amino acid sequence: CASSITGLAGFMVYEQYF.